These 16 T cell receptor beta chains came from one sample sequenced in a study of shared clonotypes between healthy human individuals. Profiled with immunoSEQ multiplex PCR; TCRdb holds only in-frame clones, not every one. The sample has around 1,000,000 clones; roughly 77% are singletons. Sequenced material: memory CD4+ T cells from PBMCs. Subset meaning: CD45RA-negative fraction. Source of these receptors: a man aged 18-30 years in good health. Some clones in this sample may be carry-over from other donors' samples.

This clone was counted many times. The chain links TRBV7-9 to TRBJ2-5; D perhaps matches TRBD2 (5 bases). Germline V gene sequence: CDR1 SEHNR, CDR2 FQNEAQ (reference sequence). The V end lost 0 bases, the J end lost 8 bases, and 19 bases lay between the germline ends. This CDR3 has 16 residues. This chain's CDR3 is CASSLAAGWGSGTQYF. The CDR3 nucleotides are TGTGCCAGCAGCTTAGCTGCCGGGTGGGGAAGCGGAACCCAGTACTTC. The whole variable domain, filled in from reference TRBV7-9 and TRBJ2-5, reads DTGVSQNPRHKITKRGQNVTFRCDPISEHNRLYWYRQTLGQGPEFLTYFQNEAQLEKSRLLSDRFSAERPKGSFSTLEIQRTEQGDSAMYLCASSLAAGWGSGTQYFGPGTRLLVL.

V gene TRBV18 combines with J gene TRBJ2-1; no definite D call. The germline V and J ends were trimmed by 2 bases and 7 bases, with 9 bases remaining between them. In germline, CDR1 is KGHSH, CDR2 LQKENI. The CDR3 contains 13 residues. The CDR3 coding sequence is TGTGCCAGCTCACCAGAAATGGGGAATGAGCAGTTCTTC. Protein: CASSPEMGNEQFF.

The gene calls are TRBV6-6 and TRBJ2-3; tentative D call: TRBD2 (6 bases). Trimming took off 2 bases at V and 2 bases at J, with 11 bases between the two ends. The CDR3 consists of 15 residues. Germline CDR1 MNHNY, CDR2 SVGAGI (reference sequence). The CDR3 reads CASSYVGGFTDTQYF. As DNA, the CDR3 is TGTGCCAGCAGTTACGTTGGGGGGTTCACAGATACGCAGTATTTT.

Concerning this clone: One end of the junction varies from germline; a read error may be responsible. This sample includes further DNA sequences coding for the same CDR3. The chain carries TRBV19 and TRBJ1-6, with D perhaps matching TRBD1 (5 bases). This CDR3 contains 16 residues. Germline assignment: CDR1 LNHDA and CDR2 SQIVND (reference sequence). In nucleotides, the CDR3 is TGTGCCAGTAGTATATCGCGGACAAGAAATAATTCACCCCTCCATTTT. It is translated as CASSISRTRNNSPLHF.

V and J are TRBV6-5 and TRBJ2-7; D is tentatively TRBD1 or TRBD2 (6 bases each). The DNA end is more similar to TRBJ2-5, so the J call may be wrong. Germline V lookup: CDR1 MNHEY, CDR2 SVGAGI. CDR3 length equals 13 residues. Written as DNA, the CDR3 is TGTGCCAGCAGTTACGGGGGGCGCGAGACCCAGTACTTC. Amino acid sequence: CASSYGGRETQYF.

J is TRBJ1-6 and V is TRBV5-1; D might be TRBD1 (5 bases). Germline loops: CDR1 SGHRS, CDR2 YFSETQ. V was trimmed by 5 bases and J by 4 bases, leaving 13 bases between them. The CDR3 contains 15 residues. The CDR3 region is CASRGDSSYNSPLHF. CDR3 DNA: TGCGCCAGCAGAGGCGACAGCTCTTATAATTCACCCCTCCACTTT.

The genes are TRBV2 and TRBJ2-1; D is perhaps TRBD1 or TRBD2 (6 bases each). Germline V gives CDR1 SNHLY, CDR2 FYNNEI. The CDR3 spans 15 residues. V was clipped by 3 bases and J by 8 bases, with 17 bases between them. The CDR3 bases are TGTGCCAGCAGTGATTCTGTCGGGGGCCTCGATGAGCAGTTCTTC. This gives the protein CASSDSVGGLDEQFF.

The J gene is TRBJ1-3, the V gene TRBV4-1, with D unresolved. Germline V gene data show CDR1 as MGHRA and CDR2 as YSYEKL. Trimming shortened V by 0 bases and J by 0 bases, and 6 bases separated the two germline ends. This CDR3 has 15 amino acids. As DNA, the CDR3 is TGCGCCAGCAGCCAAGAACCAAGCTCTGGAAACACCATATATTTT. Protein product: CASSQEPSSGNTIYF.

The chain combines TRBV9 with TRBJ2-1; 13 nucleotides match TRBD2. Germline V gene sequence: CDR1 SGDLS, CDR2 YYNGEE. The ends lost 4 bases at V and 8 bases at J; junction bases unmatched: 6. The CDR3 runs 15 residues. The CDR3 nucleotides are TGTGCCAGCAGCACGGGACTAGCGGGACTGGATGAGCAGTTCTTC. Encoded protein: CASSTGLAGLDEQFF.

The chain links TRBV25-1 to TRBJ2-7; D unresolved. Germline V lookup: CDR1 MGHDK, CDR2 SYGVNS. There are 14 residues in the CDR3. Trimming left V 5 bases short and J 2 bases short, with 13 bases between. The CDR3 here is CASSSNGPAYEQYF. CDR3 coding DNA: TGTGCCAGCAGTTCAAACGGACCTGCCTACGAGCAGTACTTC.

The V call is TRBV7-9, the J call TRBJ1-2; D is possibly TRBD1 (5 bases). Germline V lookup: CDR1 SEHNR, CDR2 FQNEAQ (reference sequence). Trimming cost V 5 bases and J 6 bases, with 10 bases left between them. CDR3 length equals 12 residues. CDR3 nucleotide sequence: TGTGCCAGCAGCCCCAGGGAGGATGGCTACACCTTC. It translates to CASSPREDGYTF.

For this clone: The same CDR3 also results from other DNA sequences found in this sample. Here the CDR3 DNA reads TGCGCCAGCAGTTATGGGTCCGGGGCCAACGTCCTGACTTTC. Amino acid sequence: CASSYGSGANVLTF. The chain links TRBV5-1 to TRBJ2-6; D not certain. This CDR3 has 14 residues. The V end was cut by 5 bases, the J end by 4 bases, with 10 bases between. The germline gives CDR1 SGHRS, CDR2 YFSETQ. The variable domain in full, with the rest retrieved from reference TRBV5-1 and TRBJ2-6, is KAGVTQTPRYLIKTRGQQVTLSCSPISGHRSVSWYQQTPGQGLQFLFEYFSETQRNKGNFPGRFSGRQFSNSRSEMNVSTLELGDSALYLCASSYGSGANVLTFGAGSRLTVL.

The table lists this clone with a few counts. The rearrangement joins TRBV5-1 to TRBJ2-1, with D perhaps given as TRBD1 or TRBD2 (5 bases each). The CDR3 loop spans 16 amino acids. Per germline, CDR1 SGHRS and CDR2 YFSETQ. The germline V and J ends were trimmed by 0 bases and 0 bases, with 10 bases remaining between them. CDR3 sequence reads: CASSLGGTNSYNEQFF. The CDR3 DNA is TGCGCCAGCAGCTTGGGGGGGACCAACTCCTACAATGAGCAGTTCTTC.

The chain carries TRBV2 and TRBJ1-4; 10 nucleotides match TRBD1. The germline V gene has CDR1 SNHLY and CDR2 FYNNEI. The V segment lost 7 bases and the J segment 7 bases; nucleotides outside the gene matches: 9. The CDR3 extends over 15 amino acids. The chain's CDR3 is CASTTFGTGAEKLFF. CDR3 bases: TGTGCCAGCACAACTTTCGGGACAGGGGCTGAAAAACTGTTTTTT.

The rearrangement joins TRBV4-2 to TRBJ2-7; D remains unclear. This CDR3 contains 15 residues. Trimming took 4 bases from V and 1 from J, leaving 14 bases between them. CDR1 LGHNA and CDR2 YNFKEQ come from the germline V gene. CDR3 in amino acids: CASSRMGTESYEQYF. The CDR3 DNA sequence: TGTGCCAGCAGCCGCATGGGAACAGAGTCCTACGAGCAGTACTTC.

This clone has only one observation. At one of its ends the junction is not consistent with the germline gene, which may arise from a read error. The sample contains more than one DNA sequence encoding this CDR3. The CDR3 nucleotides are TGTGCCAGTAGTGACGTTAGGGACACCGGGGAGCTGTTTTTT. Residues: CASSDVRDTGELFF. V and J are TRBV2 and TRBJ2-2; D is unresolved. Germline values: CDR1 SNHLY, CDR2 FYNNEI. This CDR3 spans 14 amino acids.